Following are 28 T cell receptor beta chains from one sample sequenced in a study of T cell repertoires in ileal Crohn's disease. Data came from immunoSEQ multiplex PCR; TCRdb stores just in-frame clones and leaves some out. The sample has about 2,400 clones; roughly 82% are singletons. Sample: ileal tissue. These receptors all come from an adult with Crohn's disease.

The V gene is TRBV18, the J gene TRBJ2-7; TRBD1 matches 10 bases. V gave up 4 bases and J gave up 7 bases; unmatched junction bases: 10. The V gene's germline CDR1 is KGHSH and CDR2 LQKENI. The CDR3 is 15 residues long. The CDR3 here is CASSLGTGEVGEQYF. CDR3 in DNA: TGTGCCAGCTCACTTGGGACAGGGGAGGTAGGAGAGCAGTACTTC.

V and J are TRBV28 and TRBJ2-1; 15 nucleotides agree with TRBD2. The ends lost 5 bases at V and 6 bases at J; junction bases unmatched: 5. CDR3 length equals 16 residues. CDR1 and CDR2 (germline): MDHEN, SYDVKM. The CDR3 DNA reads TGTGCCAGCAGTCACGGACTAGCGGGAGGGTTCAATGAGCAGTTCTTC. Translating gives CASSHGLAGGFNEQFF.

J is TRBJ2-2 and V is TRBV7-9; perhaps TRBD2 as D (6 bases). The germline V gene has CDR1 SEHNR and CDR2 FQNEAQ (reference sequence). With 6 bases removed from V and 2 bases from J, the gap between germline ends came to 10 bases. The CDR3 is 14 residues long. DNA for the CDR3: TGTGCCAGCAGGGAGGGCATAAACACCGGGGAGCTGTTTTTT. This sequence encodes CASREGINTGELFF.

The CDR3 reads CASGREGGTEAFF. The CDR3 DNA is TGTGCCAGCGGACGTGAGGGCGGCACTGAAGCTTTCTTT. The chain is built from TRBV7-9 and TRBJ1-1; no reliable D call. CDR1 SEHNR and CDR2 FQNEAQ come from the germline V gene (reference sequence). V was cut by 8 bases and J by 4 bases, with 14 bases left in between. The CDR3 sequence is 13 residues long.

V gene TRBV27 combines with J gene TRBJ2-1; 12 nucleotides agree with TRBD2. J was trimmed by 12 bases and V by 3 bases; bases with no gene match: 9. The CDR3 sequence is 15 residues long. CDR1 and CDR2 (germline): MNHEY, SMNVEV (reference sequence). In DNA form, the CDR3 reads TGTGCCAGCAGTTTCTCTAGCGGGGGGGCCCGCGCGCAGTTCTTC. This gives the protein CASSFSSGGARAQFF.

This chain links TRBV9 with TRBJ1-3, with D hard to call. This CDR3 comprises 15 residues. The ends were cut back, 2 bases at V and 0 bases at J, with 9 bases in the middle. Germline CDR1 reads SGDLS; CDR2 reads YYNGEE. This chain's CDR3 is CASSVSEDSGNTIYF. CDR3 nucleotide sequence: TGTGCCAGCAGCGTGTCCGAGGACTCTGGAAACACCATATATTTT. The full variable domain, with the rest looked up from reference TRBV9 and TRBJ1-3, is DSGVTQTPKHLITATGQRVTLRCSPRSGDLSVYWYQQSLDQGLQFLIQYYNGEERAKGNILERFSAQQFPDLHSELNLSSLELGDSALYFCASSVSEDSGNTIYFGEGSWLTVV.

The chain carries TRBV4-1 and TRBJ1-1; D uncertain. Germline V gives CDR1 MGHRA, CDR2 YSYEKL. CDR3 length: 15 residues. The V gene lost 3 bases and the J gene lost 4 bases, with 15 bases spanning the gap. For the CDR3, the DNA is TGCGCCAGCAGCCACCGAACATCGGCGGCCACTGAAGCTTTCTTT. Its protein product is CASSHRTSAATEAFF.

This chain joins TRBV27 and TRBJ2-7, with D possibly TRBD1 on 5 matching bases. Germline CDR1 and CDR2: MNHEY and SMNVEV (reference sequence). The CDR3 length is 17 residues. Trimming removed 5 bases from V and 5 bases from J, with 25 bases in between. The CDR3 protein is CASSQKGQSYLGHEQYF. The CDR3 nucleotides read TGTGCCAGCAGTCAAAAGGGCCAGTCCTACCTGGGGCACGAGCAGTACTTC.

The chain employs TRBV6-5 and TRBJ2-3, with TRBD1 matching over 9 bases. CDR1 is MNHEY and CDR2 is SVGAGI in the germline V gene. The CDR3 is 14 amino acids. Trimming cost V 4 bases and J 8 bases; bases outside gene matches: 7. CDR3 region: CASSSGTGRSTQYF. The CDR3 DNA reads TGTGCCAGCAGTTCCGGGACAGGGAGGAGTACGCAGTATTTT.

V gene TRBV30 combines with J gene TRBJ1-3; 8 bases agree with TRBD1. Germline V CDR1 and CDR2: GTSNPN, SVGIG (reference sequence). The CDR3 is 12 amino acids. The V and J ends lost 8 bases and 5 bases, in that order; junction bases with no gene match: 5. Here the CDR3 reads CARTGGRNTIYF. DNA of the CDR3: TGTGCCCGCACAGGGGGTCGAAACACCATATATTTT.

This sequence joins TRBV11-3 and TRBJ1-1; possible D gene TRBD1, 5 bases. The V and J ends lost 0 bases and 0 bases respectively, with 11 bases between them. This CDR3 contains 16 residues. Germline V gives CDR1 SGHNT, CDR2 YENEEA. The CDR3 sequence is CASSLDWGVMNTEAFF. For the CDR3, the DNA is TGTGCCAGCAGCTTAGACTGGGGGGTCATGAACACTGAAGCTTTCTTT.

The CDR3 coding sequence is TGTGCCAGCAGCCCGGGACAGGGGGCCTTGAACACTGAAGCTTTCTTT. Amino acid sequence: CASSPGQGALNTEAFF. The genes are TRBV16 and TRBJ1-1, with 12 bases fitting TRBD1. Germline V CDR1 and CDR2: KGHSY, FQNENV. V shed 4 bases, J shed 0 bases, and the junction held 3 bases outside the gene matches. The CDR3 spans 16 residues.

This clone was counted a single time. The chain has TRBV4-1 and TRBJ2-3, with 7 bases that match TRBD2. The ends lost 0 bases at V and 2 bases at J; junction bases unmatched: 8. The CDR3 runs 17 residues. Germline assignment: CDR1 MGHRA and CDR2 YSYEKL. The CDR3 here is CASSQEDSGRHTDTQYF. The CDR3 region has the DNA TGCGCCAGCAGCCAAGAGGATAGCGGGCGGCACACAGATACGCAGTATTTT.

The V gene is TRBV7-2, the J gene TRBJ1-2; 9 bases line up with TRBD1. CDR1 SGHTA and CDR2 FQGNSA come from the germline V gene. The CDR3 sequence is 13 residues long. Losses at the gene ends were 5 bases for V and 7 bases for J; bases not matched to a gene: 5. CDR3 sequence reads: CASSPGQGLGYTF. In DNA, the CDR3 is TGTGCCAGCAGCCCGGGACAGGGTCTTGGCTACACCTTC. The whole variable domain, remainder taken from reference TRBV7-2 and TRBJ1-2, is GAGVSQSPSNKVTEKGKDVELRCDPISGHTALYWYRQSLGQGLEFLIYFQGNSAPDKSGLPSDRFSAERTGGSVSTLTIQRTQQEDSAVYLCASSPGQGLGYTFGSGTRLTVV.

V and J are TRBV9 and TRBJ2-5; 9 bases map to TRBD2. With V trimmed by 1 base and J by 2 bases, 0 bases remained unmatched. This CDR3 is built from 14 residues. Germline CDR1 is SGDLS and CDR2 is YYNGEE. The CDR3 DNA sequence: TGTGCCAGCAGCGTACTAGCGGGACAAGAGACCCAGTACTTC. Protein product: CASSVLAGQETQYF.

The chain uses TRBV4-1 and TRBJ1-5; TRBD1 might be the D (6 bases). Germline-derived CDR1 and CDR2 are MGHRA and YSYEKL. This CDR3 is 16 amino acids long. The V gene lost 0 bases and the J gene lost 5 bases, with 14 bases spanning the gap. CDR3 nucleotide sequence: TGCGCCAGCAGCCAAGATTTAGGGGGTTACGATCAGCCCCAGCATTTT. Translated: CASSQDLGGYDQPQHF.

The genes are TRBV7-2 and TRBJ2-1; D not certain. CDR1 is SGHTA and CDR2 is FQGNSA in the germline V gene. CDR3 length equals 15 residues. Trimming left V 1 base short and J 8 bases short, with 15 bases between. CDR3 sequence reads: CASSLGAPPRYEQFF. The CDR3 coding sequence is TGTGCCAGCAGCTTAGGGGCCCCCCCGCGCTATGAGCAGTTCTTC.

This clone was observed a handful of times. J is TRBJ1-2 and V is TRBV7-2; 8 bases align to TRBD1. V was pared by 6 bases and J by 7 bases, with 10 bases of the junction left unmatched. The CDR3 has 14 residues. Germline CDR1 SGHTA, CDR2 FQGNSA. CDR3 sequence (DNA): TGTGCCAGCAGACCCGGACAGGGAAGGAGTGGCTACACCTTC. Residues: CASRPGQGRSGYTF.

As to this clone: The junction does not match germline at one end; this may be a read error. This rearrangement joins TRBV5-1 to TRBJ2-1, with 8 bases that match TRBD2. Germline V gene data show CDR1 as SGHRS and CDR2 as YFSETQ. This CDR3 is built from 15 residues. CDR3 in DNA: TGTGCCAGCAGCTCCCAAGCGGGAGCCTACAATGAGCAGTTCTTC. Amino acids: CASSSQAGAYNEQFF. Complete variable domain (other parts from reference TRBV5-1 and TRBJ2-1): KAGVTQTPRYLIKTRGQQVTLSCSPISGHRSVSWYQQTPGQGLQFLFEYFSETQRNKGNFPGRFSGRQFSNSRSEMNVSTLELGDSALYLCASSSQAGAYNEQFFGPGTRLTVL.

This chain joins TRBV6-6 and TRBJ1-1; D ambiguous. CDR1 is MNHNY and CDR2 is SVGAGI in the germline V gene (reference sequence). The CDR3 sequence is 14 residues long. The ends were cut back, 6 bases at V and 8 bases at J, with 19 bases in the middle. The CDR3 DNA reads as TGTGCCAGCAGCCAACGGAATATAGGGAGGGAAGCTTTCTTT. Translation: CASSQRNIGREAFF.

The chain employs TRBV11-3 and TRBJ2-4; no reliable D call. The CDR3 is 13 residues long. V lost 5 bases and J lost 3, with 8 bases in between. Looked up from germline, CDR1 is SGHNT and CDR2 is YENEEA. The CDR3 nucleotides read TGTGCCAGCAGCCCGTCGTTCAAAAACATTCAGTACTTC. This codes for CASSPSFKNIQYF.

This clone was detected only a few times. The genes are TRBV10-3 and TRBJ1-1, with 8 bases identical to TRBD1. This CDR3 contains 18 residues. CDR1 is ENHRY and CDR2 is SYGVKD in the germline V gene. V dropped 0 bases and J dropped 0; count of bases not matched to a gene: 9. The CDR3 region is CAISESFDRGVMNTEAFF. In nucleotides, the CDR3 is TGTGCCATCAGTGAGTCGTTCGACAGGGGTGTTATGAACACTGAAGCTTTCTTT.

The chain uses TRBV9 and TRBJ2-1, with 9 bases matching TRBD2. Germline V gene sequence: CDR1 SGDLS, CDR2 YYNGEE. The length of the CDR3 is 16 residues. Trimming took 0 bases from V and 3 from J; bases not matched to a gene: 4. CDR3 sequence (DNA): TGTGCCAGCAGCGTAGATAGCGGGGGCCGCTACAATGAGCAGTTCTTC. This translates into CASSVDSGGRYNEQFF. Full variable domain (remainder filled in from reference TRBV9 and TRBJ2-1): DSGVTQTPKHLITATGQRVTLRCSPRSGDLSVYWYQQSLDQGLQFLIQYYNGEERAKGNILERFSAQQFPDLHSELNLSSLELGDSALYFCASSVDSGGRYNEQFFGPGTRLTVL.

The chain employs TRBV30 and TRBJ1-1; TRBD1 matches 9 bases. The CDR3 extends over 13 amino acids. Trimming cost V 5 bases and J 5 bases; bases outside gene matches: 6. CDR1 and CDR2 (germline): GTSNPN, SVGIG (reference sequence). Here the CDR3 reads CAWGQGFETEAFF. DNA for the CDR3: TGTGCCTGGGGACAGGGGTTCGAGACTGAAGCTTTCTTT.

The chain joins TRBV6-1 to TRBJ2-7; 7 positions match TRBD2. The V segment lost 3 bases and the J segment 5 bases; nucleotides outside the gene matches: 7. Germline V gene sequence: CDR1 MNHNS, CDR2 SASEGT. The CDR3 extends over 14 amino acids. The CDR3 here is CASSDQWGGDEQYV. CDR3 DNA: TGTGCCAGCAGTGATCAGTGGGGGGGAGACGAGCAGTACGTC.

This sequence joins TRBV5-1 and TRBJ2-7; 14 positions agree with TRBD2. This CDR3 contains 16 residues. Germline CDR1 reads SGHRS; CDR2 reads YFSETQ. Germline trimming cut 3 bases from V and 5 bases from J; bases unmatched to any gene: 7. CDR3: CASSSTTSGGDHEQYF. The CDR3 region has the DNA TGCGCCAGCAGCTCTACGACTAGCGGGGGGGACCACGAGCAGTACTTC.

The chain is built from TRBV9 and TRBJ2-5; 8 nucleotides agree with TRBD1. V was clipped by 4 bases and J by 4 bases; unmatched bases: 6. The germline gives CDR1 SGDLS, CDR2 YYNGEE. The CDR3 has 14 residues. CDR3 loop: CASSTPTGGETQYF. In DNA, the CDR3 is TGTGCCAGCAGCACCCCAACAGGGGGAGAGACCCAGTACTTC.

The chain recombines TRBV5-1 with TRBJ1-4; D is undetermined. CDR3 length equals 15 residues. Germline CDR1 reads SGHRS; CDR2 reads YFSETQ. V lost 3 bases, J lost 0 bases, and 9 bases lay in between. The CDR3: CASSSALATNEKLFF. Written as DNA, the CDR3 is TGCGCCAGCAGCTCGGCACTAGCAACTAATGAAAAACTGTTTTTT.